This T cell receptor beta chain was captured in a study of control samples from healthy donors and cancer patients. Generated by immunoSEQ multiplex PCR, the TCRdb table keeps only in-frame clones and is missing some. Among approximately 170,000 clones listed, approximately 90% were seen once. V was pared by 2 bases and J by 2 bases, with 12 bases between. This CDR3 contains 15 residues. In germline, CDR1 is MNHEY, CDR2 SMNVEV (reference sequence). The receptor's source is a man aged 30 to 45 in good health. The genes are TRBV27 and TRBJ1-2; D call uncertain. The sequenced material came from blood. CDR3 residues: CASSLGGKGNYGYTF. The CDR3 nucleotides read TGTGCCAGCAGTTTAGGAGGGAAAGGGAACTATGGCTACACCTTC.